These 18 T cell receptor beta chains were all obtained from the same sample, sequenced in a study of blood T cell repertoires in COVID-19. Only in-frame clones appear in the TCRdb table, and some are missing; sequencing was by immunoSEQ multiplex PCR. This table has 200,000 to 250,000 clones, around 88% appearing once. Sequencing was carried out using peripheral blood. Receptors were obtained from a man older than 75 with acute or convalescent COVID-19.

Only one count was recorded for this clone. The genes are TRBV5-5 and TRBJ2-5; possibly TRBD1 for D (6 bases). CDR1 and CDR2 (germline): SGHKS, YYEKEE (reference sequence). CDR3 length: 15 residues. The germline V and J ends were trimmed by 0 bases and 6 bases, with 15 bases remaining between them. The CDR3 region has the DNA TGTGCCAGCAGCTTGGACAGGGCGATCCCCAAGACCCAGTACTTC. Its protein product is CASSLDRAIPKTQYF.

The chain uses TRBV4-1 and TRBJ2-7; TRBD1 aligns across 7 bases. Germline V lookup: CDR1 MGHRA, CDR2 YSYEKL. J was trimmed by 2 bases and V by 1 base; bases with no gene match: 5. The CDR3 has 15 residues. This CDR3 is CASSQARQGTYEQYF. The CDR3 region has the DNA TGCGCCAGCAGCCAAGCTCGACAGGGAACCTACGAGCAGTACTTC.

This sequence joins TRBV9 and TRBJ1-4, with TRBD1 matching 7 bases. CDR3 size: 20 residues. Germline lookup yields CDR1 SGDLS and CDR2 YYNGEE. V lost 1 base and J lost 3; bases outside the gene matches: 18. The CDR3 nucleotides are TGTGCCAGCAGCGTAAATGTCCTCAAACCGGGACAGACATCTAATGAAAAACTGTTTTTT. Protein sequence: CASSVNVLKPGQTSNEKLFF.

The gene calls are TRBV29-1 and TRBJ2-3, with D tentatively TRBD1 (6 bases). The CDR3 loop spans 10 amino acids. CDR1 and CDR2 from the germline V gene are SQVTM and ANQGSEA. Trimming took off 7 bases at V and 7 bases at J, with 9 bases between the two ends. The CDR3 sequence is CSAGGHTQYF. As DNA, the CDR3 is TGCAGCGCTGGGGGCCATACGCAGTATTTT.

V and J are TRBV5-4 and TRBJ2-7; 8 bases align to TRBD1. V was pared by 4 bases and J by 4 bases, with 10 bases of the junction left unmatched. CDR1 is SGHNT, CDR2 YYREEE, per germline (reference sequence). There are 15 residues in the CDR3. The CDR3 loop reads CASSPGQGRPYEQYF. The CDR3 DNA sequence: TGTGCCAGCAGCCCAGGACAGGGACGACCGTACGAGCAGTACTTC.

J is TRBJ2-6 and V is TRBV7-9; D is uncertain. V dropped 7 bases and J dropped 1 base, with 5 bases sitting between them. This CDR3 is built from 13 residues. From germline, CDR1 is SEHNR and CDR2 FQNEAQ (reference sequence). The CDR3 spells CASIMSGANVLTF. The CDR3, as DNA: TGTGCCAGCATTATGTCTGGGGCCAACGTCCTGACTTTC.

The genes are TRBV18 and TRBJ2-1, with 10 bases fitting TRBD1. Germline V gene lookup returns CDR1 KGHSH and CDR2 LQKENI. V gave up 2 bases and J gave up 9 bases; unmatched junction bases: 4. This CDR3 comprises 14 residues. The CDR3 spells CASSPRQGASEQFF. DNA of the CDR3: TGTGCCAGCTCACCAAGACAGGGGGCAAGTGAGCAGTTCTTC.

This sequence joins TRBV18 and TRBJ1-1, with D possibly matching TRBD1 (6 bases). Trimming removed 3 bases at V and 12 bases at J, with 23 bases between. The CDR3 covers 15 residues. Per germline, CDR1 KGHSH and CDR2 LQKENI. The CDR3 nucleotides read TGTGCCAGCTCACCCCGCGATCCCAAACAGGGTGTGTCTTTCTTT. Its protein product is CASSPRDPKQGVSFF.

The V gene is TRBV28, the J gene TRBJ1-5; TRBD1 is a possible D gene (5 bases). The CDR3 is 13 residues long. Looked up from germline, CDR1 is MDHEN and CDR2 is SYDVKM. The V and J ends lost 4 bases and 6 bases respectively, with 10 bases between them. CDR3: CASSWGAAQPQHF. DNA for the CDR3: TGTGCCAGCAGTTGGGGCGCGGCTCAGCCCCAGCATTTT.

This clone occurred a few times. The gene calls are TRBV5-8 and TRBJ2-6, with D possibly being TRBD2 (7 bases). Germline V gene lookup returns CDR1 SGHTS and CDR2 YDEGEE. The CDR3 covers 17 residues. V lost 0 bases and J lost 0, with 10 bases in between. DNA for the CDR3: TGTGCCAGCAGCTTGGAGGGGGGGGACTCTGGGGCCAACGTCCTGACTTTC. Translation: CASSLEGGDSGANVLTF.

The V call is TRBV6-2 or TRBV6-3, the J call TRBJ2-1; 15 positions agree with TRBD2. Germline CDR1 MNHEY, CDR2 SVGEGT. With 6 bases clipped from V and 4 bases from J, the junction kept 4 bases outside the gene matches. The CDR3 has 16 residues. CDR3 DNA: TGTGCCAGCAGCCTCGGACTAGCGGGAGGGTACAATGAGCAGTTCTTC. This encodes CASSLGLAGGYNEQFF.

The V call is TRBV7-2, the J call TRBJ2-1, with D uncertain. Per germline, CDR1 SGHTA and CDR2 FQGNSA. Trimming removed 2 bases from V and 5 bases from J, with 13 bases in between. The CDR3 covers 15 residues. The CDR3 protein is CASSLKGRVHNEQFF. The CDR3 DNA reads TGTGCCAGCAGCTTAAAAGGCCGGGTACACAATGAGCAGTTCTTC.

V gene TRBV19 combines with J gene TRBJ2-7; TRBD2 matches at 9 bases. Trimming removed 8 bases from V and 3 bases from J; junction bases left unmatched: 8. This CDR3 has 14 amino acids. CDR1 and CDR2 from the germline V gene are LNHDA and SQIVND (reference sequence). The CDR3, as DNA: TGTGCCAGTTCTCGGCGGGAGGGGGACTACGAGCAGTACTTC. Translation: CASSRREGDYEQYF.

The chain employs TRBV4-3 and TRBJ2-7; TRBD1 aligns across 10 bases. The germline V gene has CDR1 LGHNA and CDR2 YSLEER. The CDR3 totals 19 residues. Trimming took 4 bases from V and 2 from J; bases not matched to a gene: 17. CDR3 amino acids: CASSPNTGTGVLAPYEQYF. CDR3 DNA sequence: TGCGCCAGCAGCCCTAACACCGGGACAGGGGTATTAGCTCCCTACGAGCAGTACTTC.

V and J are TRBV11-3 and TRBJ2-1, with a tentative D call TRBD1 (7 bases). This CDR3 comprises 15 residues. The germline V and J ends were trimmed by 1 base and 3 bases, with 10 bases remaining between them. Germline values: CDR1 SGHNT, CDR2 YENEEA. The CDR3, as DNA: TGTGCCAGCAGCTTAGGACAGGGAGGCTACAATGAGCAGTTCTTC. Its protein is CASSLGQGGYNEQFF.

There are a few counts of this clone. V usage is TRBV5-8 and J usage is TRBJ1-1; no reliable D call. Trimming left V 2 bases short and J 3 bases short, with 8 bases between. This CDR3 contains 13 residues. The germline CDR1 and CDR2 sequences are SGHTS and YDEGEE. This CDR3 reads CASSLAEDTEAFF. CDR3 DNA sequence: TGTGCCAGCAGCTTAGCAGAGGACACTGAAGCTTTCTTT.

The chain carries TRBV6-5 and TRBJ1-2; TRBD1 matches 9 bases. The V segment lost 7 bases and the J segment 8 bases; nucleotides outside the gene matches: 8. Germline values: CDR1 MNHEY, CDR2 SVGAGI. The CDR3 spans 13 residues. CDR3 amino acids: CASTGGTGSGYTF. Written as DNA, the CDR3 is TGTGCCAGCACCGGAGGGACAGGGAGCGGCTACACCTTC.

The gene calls are TRBV7-9 and TRBJ2-7, with D tentatively TRBD2 (7 bases). V was cut by 6 bases and J by 7 bases, with 28 bases left in between. Germline loops: CDR1 SEHNR, CDR2 FQNEAQ (reference sequence). The CDR3 sequence is 17 residues long. The CDR3 loop reads CASSSPLGAGDLGEQYF. In DNA form, the CDR3 reads TGTGCCAGCAGTTCTCCACTGGGGGCGGGAGATCTTGGAGAGCAGTACTTC.